The present TCR beta chain was sequenced within a study of blood T cell repertoires in COVID-19. The wider study: The samples span acute and convalescent COVID-19 from the United States, Italy and Spain. PBMCs, B-cell-depleted T cells, or T cells were the source of the cDNA or gDNA that made up the material.

The CDR3 consists of 17 residues. The V end was cut by 6 bases, the J end by 4 bases, with 24 bases between. In germline, CDR1 is ENHRY, CDR2 SYGVKD. The assay was immunoSEQ multiplex PCR, and TCRdb's table has in-frame clones only and misses some. In the table there are 150,000 or so clones, more than 80% of which are singletons. Seattle enrolled patients during active infection and tracked them longitudinally. This sequence joins TRBV10-3 and TRBJ1-2, with D tentatively TRBD1 (6 bases). Sequenced material: peripheral blood. The receptor's source is a man aged 18 to 30 with COVID-19, enrolled during active disease. CDR3 nucleotide sequence: TGTGCCATCAGGGAGGACAGAGAGGTAACTCGTGTCTATGGCTACACCTTC. Translation gives CAIREDREVTRVYGYTF.